A single sample gave rise to the 12 T cell receptor beta chains below, sequenced in a study of T cell responses to AZD1222 COVID-19 vaccine. This table comes from immunoSEQ multiplex PCR, and its TCRdb copy is limited to in-frame clones, with some not included. In the table there are 100,000 to 120,000 clones, about 81% of which are singletons. The sequenced sample was peripheral blood, obtained on day 0 of AZD1222 vaccination. The receptors were sampled from an adult in good health.

V usage is TRBV28 and J usage is TRBJ1-1; D unclear. Germline V gives CDR1 MDHEN, CDR2 SYDVKM. Trimming took 8 bases from V and 9 from J, leaving 10 bases between them. The CDR3 is made up of 10 amino acids. CDR3 nucleotide sequence: TGTGCCAGCCTTGCGGGCAAAGCTTTCTTT. Translated: CASLAGKAFF.

The genes are TRBV9 and TRBJ1-5; 7 bases agree with TRBD1. Germline values: CDR1 SGDLS, CDR2 YYNGEE. With V trimmed by 5 bases and J by 4 bases, 9 bases remained unmatched. This CDR3 is 15 amino acids long. DNA of the CDR3: TGTGCCAGCAGTGCAGGGGGGGGCGATAATCAGCCCCAGCATTTT. Translation: CASSAGGGDNQPQHF.

The rearrangement uses TRBV19 and TRBJ1-5, with 8 bases aligning to TRBD1. J gave up 4 bases and V 5 bases, and 7 bases lay outside the gene matches. This CDR3 contains 15 residues. The V gene's germline CDR1 is LNHDA and CDR2 SQIVND (reference sequence). The CDR3 coding sequence is TGTGCCAGTAGTCTCTGGACAGGGCCTAATCAGCCCCAGCATTTT. It yields the protein CASSLWTGPNQPQHF.

The V gene is TRBV2, the J gene TRBJ1-6; D unclear. Germline CDR1 is SNHLY and CDR2 is FYNNEI. Trimming took off 6 bases at V and 9 bases at J, with 15 bases between the two ends. The CDR3 spans 14 residues. CDR3 nucleotides: TGTGCCAGCAGCCTACAATCGACGGGTTCACCCCTCCACTTT. Protein sequence: CASSLQSTGSPLHF.

This chain connects TRBV18 to TRBJ2-3; D could derive from TRBD1 or TRBD2 (6 bases each). Germline CDR1 and CDR2: KGHSH and LQKENI. V was clipped by 3 bases and J by 2 bases, with 9 bases between them. The CDR3 runs to 14 residues. The CDR3 loop reads CASSPSGATDTQYF. CDR3 nucleotide sequence: TGTGCCAGCTCACCGTCGGGGGCCACAGATACGCAGTATTTT.

Only one count was recorded for this clone. This chain connects TRBV5-1 to TRBJ2-4, with D possibly TRBD2 on 5 matching bases. Trimming removed 4 bases at V and 6 bases at J, with 14 bases between. The germline V gene encodes CDR1 SGHRS and CDR2 YFSETQ. CDR3 length: 14 residues. CDR3 in DNA: TGCGCCAGCAGCCACGGAGGATCGATAAACATTCAGTACTTC. Translated: CASSHGGSINIQYF.

The chain carries TRBV5-1 and TRBJ1-1, with 9 nucleotides matching TRBD1. The J segment lost 4 bases and the V segment lost 4 bases, leaving 8 bases of the junction unmatched. Germline V gene data show CDR1 as SGHRS and CDR2 as YFSETQ. This CDR3 is 15 amino acids long. CDR3 protein: CASSPQQGAGTEAFF. The DNA of the CDR3 is TGCGCCAGCAGCCCACAACAGGGGGCGGGCACTGAAGCTTTCTTT. Supplemented by reference TRBV5-1 and TRBJ1-1, the full variable domain reads KAGVTQTPRYLIKTRGQQVTLSCSPISGHRSVSWYQQTPGQGLQFLFEYFSETQRNKGNFPGRFSGRQFSNSRSEMNVSTLELGDSALYLCASSPQQGAGTEAFFGQGTRLTVV.

V gene TRBV5-4 combines with J gene TRBJ1-6; 9 bases match TRBD1. Germline lookup yields CDR1 SGHNT and CDR2 YYREEE (reference sequence). Trimming took 4 bases from V and 10 from J; bases not matched to a gene: 6. This CDR3 contains 14 residues. CDR3 sequence (DNA): TGTGCCAGCAGCCACAGGGGGCCGGGATCACCCCTCCACTTT. It encodes CASSHRGPGSPLHF.

This clone came up once. J is TRBJ1-2 and V is TRBV30, with 7 nucleotides matching TRBD1. After removal of 2 bases from V and 7 bases from J, the junction contained 10 bases not matched to a gene. CDR3 length: 14 residues. Germline V gene sequence: CDR1 GTSNPN, CDR2 SVGIG (reference sequence). The CDR3 reads CAWSRQGSLSGYTF. The CDR3 nucleotides read TGTGCCTGGAGTCGACAGGGATCCCTCAGTGGCTACACCTTC.

The chain is built from TRBV11-3 and TRBJ2-3, with D perhaps being TRBD1 or TRBD2 (5 bases each). Germline loops: CDR1 SGHNT, CDR2 YENEEA. CDR3 length: 13 residues. Deletions cut 5 bases from V and 4 bases from J, with 10 bases between. The CDR3 sequence is CASSRRGPDTQYF. DNA of the CDR3: TGTGCCAGCAGCCGCCGGGGCCCAGATACGCAGTATTTT.

The chain is built from TRBV19 and TRBJ2-3; the D is unclear. Germline CDR1 is LNHDA and CDR2 is SQIVND (reference sequence). The ends were cut back, 7 bases at V and 2 bases at J, with 1 base in the middle. CDR3 size: 10 residues. CDR3 bases: TGTGCCAGTATCACAGATACGCAGTATTTT. It translates to CASITDTQYF.

The chain employs TRBV5-1 and TRBJ2-5; D gene unclear. V lost 0 bases, J lost 5 bases, and 11 bases lay in between. This CDR3 spans 14 amino acids. Germline CDR1 reads SGHRS; CDR2 reads YFSETQ. In DNA, the CDR3 is TGCGCCAGCAGCTTGGAGTTGCGCCGCGAGACCCAGTACTTC. Encoded protein: CASSLELRRETQYF.